This T cell receptor beta chain was identified in a study of cytomegalovirus exposure and HLA in healthy donors (dated by TCRdb to the late 2010s). Turning to the overall study: An earlier analysis of approximately 640 of the donors reported roughly 270 Gb of sequence data and around 120 million unique TCR beta sequences from roughly 200 million T cells. An early release that covered fewer than 800 HLA-typed donors contained approximately 300 gigabases of sequencing data and tens of millions of unique TCR sequences. Of the approximately 400 genotyped donors, approximately 83% fell in the genetic ancestry cluster associated with self-reported Caucasian donors. The study aimed to test whether signatures of past pathogen exposure could be identified by cataloging public T cell receptors. Using immunosequencing, the study profiled T cell repertoires from 640 or so subjects and related those repertoires to cytomegalovirus serostatus. Along with the roughly 670-subject first cohort, a separate validation cohort of roughly 110 different subjects was used. To predict cytomegalovirus infection status, the study brought together high-throughput TCR immunosequencing, statistical association of individual TCRs with disease status, and machine learning. To study patterns of TCR occurrence, a later analysis re-analyzed previously published TCR beta repertoires from 666 donors and added high-resolution HLA genotyping. Rather than drawing on any new phenotypic data, the later analysis identified candidate immune exposures from TCR beta sequences and the way those sequences occurred across donors. An earlier analysis of several hundred of the donors used high-throughput TCR beta sequencing to judge whether each TCR beta V gene segment behaved as functional or pseudogenic. Donor age, sex, ethnicity and CMV serostatus were compiled alongside the repertoire data. A later genetic analysis took genome-wide SNP genotypes for 398 of the 666 donors and used that subset as a discovery cohort. Every discovery cohort repertoire had been produced on one sequencing platform. Both class I and class II loci were covered by HLA typing, at four-digit resolution. Typing coverage varied by locus: roughly 629-640 donors for A, B, C, DRB1 and DQB1; under 550 for DQA1; over 600 for DPA1; roughly 450 for DPB1. Because of strong linkage in the cohort, 5 or 6 DR-DQ haplotypes were treated as single units for association and clustering. Among about 360 genotyped donors of the cohort, an average of approximately 230,000 unique TCR beta nucleotide sequences were sequenced per donor, roughly a sixth of them non-productive.

As regards this clone: Its cognate antigen has yet to be identified. No much larger clonotype is one base removed from it; base qualities were not supplied.

The cohort was made up of under 800 healthy bone marrow donors. At the time of sampling, every cohort member was nominally healthy, though immune exposures that went unrecorded were likely present. The donor tested CMV seronegative, placing the donor among the 350 to 400 seronegative members of the cohort. A peripheral blood sample was provided by each donor, and peripheral blood mononuclear cells were used for TCR beta sequencing. Genomic DNA was extracted from the blood cell samples with the Qiagen DNeasy Blood Extraction Kit. Here is what the overall study found, with its caveats: The sequencing pipeline was judged likely to have produced a cluster of highly shared sequence variants as a technical artifact. In vitro tests confirmed that a few of the cytomegalovirus-associated TCR beta chains recognize cytomegalovirus antigens. When HLA alleles, especially DR and DQ, strongly co-occurred, attributing TCR associations to individual alleles was difficult. It was suggested by the authors that the approach could potentially be generalized to other disease states and immunological phenotypes. The classifier was reported to diagnose cytomegalovirus status with high specificity and sensitivity in both the original cohort and the validation cohort. Presence/absence analyses assumed roughly uniform sequencing depth across donors, an assumption that may not hold. In a later analysis, HLA-associated TCR beta chains showed more clonal expansion and lower generation probabilities than non-associated chains that were equally common. Because some donors lacked HLA typing at each locus, the association tests relied only on the typed subset. According to a later analysis, parvovirus B19, influenza, CMV and Epstein-Barr virus appeared linked to several top co-occurrence clusters. A later analysis found that TCR association rates varied across HLA loci, with DRB1 alleles showing the most associated TCRs and HLA-C alleles the fewest. Specific HLA alleles were associated with around 18,000 TCR beta sequences at a false discovery rate of 0.05 in a later analysis. A later genetic analysis associated a missense DCLRE1C variant with V-gene and J-gene trimming of TCR beta chains, and an independent cohort replicated the association. The study gave a list of under 200 TCR beta chains associated with cytomegalovirus. Most CMV-associated TCR beta chains appeared to be HLA-restricted in a later analysis, and the HLA associations seemed to be driven largely by CMV exposure. A further reported finding was that TCR beta sequences accurately predicted the HLA-A and HLA-B alleles for most subjects in the first cohort. Over 15 rarely observed V segments, including chromosome 9 orphons, were excluded from the earlier analysis of almost 600 of the donors because counts were too low. This cohort had only TCR beta chains sequenced, and the lack of alpha or paired-chain data limited which features could be detected. The only immune exposure information available for the cohort was CMV serostatus. In an earlier analysis of fewer than 700 of the donors, most TCR beta V segments appeared in productive rearrangements about 87% or about 30% of the time, broadly matching IMGT annotations. A later genetic analysis reported fewer N-insertions in productive TCRs among donors in an Asian-associated ancestry cluster than the approximately 700-donor mean. Correlated functional status among segregating V segments might be attributable to linkage disequilibrium, but an unknown experimental factor could not be ruled out. Most TCR sequences were seen in very few donors, while some public TCRs were found in many individuals.

Receptor amplification or capture employed the immunoSEQ multiplex PCR assay. A mixture of 60 forward primers for TCR Vbeta segments and 13 reverse primers for TCR Jbeta segments was used in the multiplex PCR. The CDR3 region of rearranged TCR beta genes was amplified from genomic DNA with a multiplex PCR assay. The Illumina HiSeq System was used to sequence the amplified TCR beta libraries as 87-base-pair reads. The paper's processing steps were these. In a later analysis, tens of millions of unique TCR beta chains were counted across the 650 to 750 repertoires, and around 10 million of these chains were shared by at least two donors. Raw reads were error-corrected and collapsed into unique sequences with a nearest-neighbor algorithm that merged closely related sequences to remove PCR and sequencing errors. Alignment of CDR3 sequences to IMGT reference sequences was used to assign V, D and J gene segments. For a sequence to be retained, at least a six-nucleotide match to both a V gene segment and a J gene segment was required. A rearrangement was called productive if the CDR3 had no stop codons and remained in frame with V and J, and every other rearrangement was called non-productive. Following IMGT convention, CDR3 was defined as the stretch from the second conserved V-encoded cysteine up to the conserved J-encoded phenylalanine. Sequences without an unambiguous match to a single V gene segment were excluded from the earlier analysis of approximately 560 of the donors. An earlier analysis of several hundred of the donors classified V segments as functional when productive rearrangements were above 56.7% and as segregating when the standard deviation between donors was above 5%. A statistical classification framework was built for diagnosing cytomegalovirus status from the catalog of TCR beta chain sequences. A later analysis assigned V and J genes by comparing TCR nucleotide sequences with IMGT/GENE-DB human TR gene sequences. A later analysis assigned CDR3 sequences and most-parsimonious VDJ recombination scenarios with the TCRdist pipeline. In a later analysis, each TCR beta chain was defined by its CDR3 amino acid sequence together with its V-gene family, and reads without a unique V-gene family were excluded. To address suspected cross-contamination and a sequencing artifact, a later analysis removed a few hundred highly shared, low-generation-probability nucleotide sequences. In a later analysis, a clonal expansion index for each public chain was calculated from normalized within-repertoire ranks of inferred template counts. In a later analysis, generation probabilities were computed with a VDJ recombination model fitted to out-of-frame rearrangements, and the resulting probabilities were checked against IGoR. Hypergeometric tests were used in a later analysis to score TCR-TCR, TCR-HLA and TCR-CMV co-occurrence, with a repertoire-size bias correction applied to the TCR pairs. A later analysis estimated false discovery rates by permuting HLA or CMV assignments 20 times. In a later analysis, co-occurring TCRs were grouped using DBSCAN, and TCRdist sequence similarity was added for clustering within HLA-allele-positive subsets. Repertoires with fewer than 30,000 or more than 120,000 public chains, plus five repertoires with anomalous nucleotide sharing, were excluded from co-occurrence clustering. Imported from immuneACCESS, the table was reduced by TCRdb to in-frame sequences with V and J called. These copies leave out some clones; in studies compared against another copy, an unresolved V gene accounts for under half, and the cause of the remainder is not known. V and J calls and clone size are those listed in that table; D and trimming were worked out from the DNA. The sample includes about 94,000 clones, with over 65% observed a single time. In total, the top ten clones hold 0.7% to 0.85% of the sample.

The sequence was obtained from a woman aged 55-69 years in good health and CMV-seronegative. Source material: PBMCs.

The DNA sequence is given as TGTGCCAGCAGCCAAGAGAGCGGTTATGGCTACACCTTC. Its coded protein is CASSQESGYGYTF. Here the chain combines TRBV4-2 and TRBJ1-2; no confident D gene assignment can be made. Reading the germline V gene gives CDR1 LGHNA and CDR2 YNFKEQ. From its cysteine to its phenylalanine, the CDR3 spans 13 amino acids. Kept here is only the CDR3 DNA, which spans 39 bases and is read in frame from base 1. V gives up 0 bases and J gives up 5 bases, and the segment between their germline ends measures 7 bases.